This TCR beta chain emerged from a study of early T cells in non-severe SARS-CoV-2 infection. Whole-study context: Alpha and beta chains were unpaired, from unsorted whole-blood bulk RNA. Study outcomes and limitations: Comparison of clonotypes with VDJdb favored anti-spike CD8 responses while missing private and CD4 specificities.

The table lists this clonotype with a few counts. Its antigen remains unidentified. Unique molecular identifiers were affixed to single, distinct cDNA molecules. TCRdb re-analysed the 5' RACE reads in MiXCR, keeping a single row per CDR3 protein. The sample has roughly 48,000 distinct CDR3 sequences, less than 4.5% seen once; the top ten hold 5% to 6.5%. The CDR3 is 15 residues long. The germline V gene encodes CDR1 SGHVS and CDR2 FNYEAQ. V shed 4 bases, J shed 4 bases, and the junction held 7 bases outside the gene matches. The receptor was derived from an adult who was a healthcare worker with PCR-confirmed SARS-CoV-2 infection or an uninfected control (not recorded which). Sequenced input: whole blood. The chain combines TRBV7-6 with TRBJ2-7; 10 bases fit TRBD2. This CDR3 reads CASSSQGGLAYEQYF. CDR3 DNA: TGTGCCAGCAGCTCCCAGGGGGGACTAGCGTACGAGCAGTACTTC.